The 20 T cell receptor beta chains in this list originate from one sample, sequenced in a study of Graves' ophthalmopathy and Graves' hyperthyroidism. Amplifying from RNA transcripts, the study obtained TCR beta CDR3 regions. The workflow started with a first-round RT-PCR run with HTBI primers and then moved on to a second-round multiplex PCR. Using its own MiXCR run on the multiplex PCR reads, TCRdb lists one record per CDR3 protein. The sample yields a few hundred thousand distinct CDR3 sequences, about a sixth seen once. The sample consisted of peripheral blood. The receptors here all came from an adult woman with stable Graves' hyperthyroidism.

This clonotype was counted at least ten times. The chain recombines TRBV7-2 with TRBJ2-7; D is uncertain. V was trimmed by 3 bases and J by 1 base, leaving 7 bases between them. CDR1 is SGHTA, CDR2 FQGNSA, per germline. The CDR3 consists of 13 residues. CDR3 DNA: TGTGCCAGCAGCTTTATCCCATCCTACGAGCAGTACTTC. Its protein product is CASSFIPSYEQYF. The whole variable domain, filled in from reference TRBV7-2 and TRBJ2-7, reads GAGVSQSPSNKVTEKGKDVELRCDPISGHTALYWYRQSLGQGLEFLIYFQGNSAPDKSGLPSDRFSAERTGGSVSTLTIQRTQQEDSAVYLCASSFIPSYEQYFGPGTRLTVT.

Note on this clonotype: This may stem from a read error, because a much larger clone lies one nucleotide away. The conserved closing phenylalanine or tryptophan is absent in this CDR3, likely reflecting a read error. V usage is TRBV7-9 and J usage is TRBJ1-1; D is perhaps TRBD1 (5 bases). CDR1 is SEHNR and CDR2 is FQNEAQ in the germline V gene (reference sequence). The CDR3 is made up of 15 amino acids. Trimming stripped 5 bases from V and 2 bases from J, with 15 bases between. The CDR3 DNA follows: TGTGCCAGCAGCAGAGGGACCCACCCCAACACTGAAGCTTTCTCT. Translated: CASSRGTHPNTEAFS.

This sequence joins TRBV6-1 and TRBJ2-7; 7 bases are a match to TRBD1. CDR3 length equals 15 residues. Unmatched junction bases numbered 8, after V lost 4 bases and J lost 2 bases. CDR1 is MNHNS, CDR2 SASEGT, per germline. The CDR3 loop reads CASSGGQPSPYEQYF. The CDR3, as DNA: TGTGCCAGCAGTGGGGGACAGCCCTCTCCCTACGAGCAGTACTTC.

This clonotype showed up many times. The chain joins TRBV3-1 to TRBJ2-7; D is uncertain. Germline values: CDR1 LGHDT, CDR2 YNNKEL (reference sequence). The CDR3 sequence is 13 residues long. V lost 1 base, J lost 5 bases, and 9 bases lay in between. The chain's CDR3 is CASSQGSGNEQYF. In DNA form, the CDR3 reads TGTGCCAGCAGCCAAGGGTCGGGCAACGAGCAGTACTTC.

This clonotype was observed many times. CDR3 loop: CASSLSPHDRGFNYGYTF. CDR3 DNA: TGTGCCAGCAGTTTATCTCCCCACGACAGGGGATTTAACTATGGCTACACCTTC. This chain uses TRBV28 with TRBJ1-2; 8 nucleotides align to TRBD1. Germline V lookup: CDR1 MDHEN, CDR2 SYDVKM. Trimming cost V 1 base and J 1 base; bases outside gene matches: 11. The CDR3 covers 18 residues.

At least ten counts were recorded for this clonotype. V gene TRBV6-5 combines with J gene TRBJ1-2; no definite D call. Looked up from germline, CDR1 is MNHEY and CDR2 is SVGAGI. Trimming cost V 6 bases and J 4 bases, with 12 bases left between them. This CDR3 contains 13 residues. This chain's CDR3 is CASRVGAFYGYTF. Here the CDR3 DNA reads TGTGCCAGCAGAGTGGGAGCTTTCTATGGCTACACCTTC.

This clonotype was observed many times. Here the CDR3 reads CSAQKQQDLETQYF. DNA for the CDR3: TGCAGTGCGCAAAAGCAGCAGGACTTGGAGACCCAGTACTTC. The genes are TRBV20-1 and TRBJ2-5; D may be TRBD2 (5 bases). Between the trimmed V and J ends, which lost 6 bases and 5 bases, there was a span of 19 bases. Per germline, CDR1 DFQATT and CDR2 SNEGSKA (reference sequence). The CDR3 is 14 residues long.

This clonotype was seen many times. The chain employs TRBV27 and TRBJ2-1; the D gene is possibly TRBD1 (5 bases). The V end was cut by 2 bases, the J end by 3 bases, with 11 bases between. The germline V gene encodes CDR1 MNHEY and CDR2 SMNVEV (reference sequence). The CDR3 runs to 15 residues. The CDR3 region has the DNA TGTGCCAGCAGTTTAGGGGCTACCCGCTACAATGAGCAGTTCTTC. Translated: CASSLGATRYNEQFF.

In this sample, this clonotype turned up many times. The chain carries TRBV7-8 and TRBJ2-7, with 7 bases lining up with TRBD1. The CDR3 runs to 17 residues. Germline V gives CDR1 SGHVS, CDR2 FQNEAQ. V lost 2 bases, J lost 0 bases, and 10 bases stayed unmatched. The CDR3 spells CASSLRTGEFSSYEQYF. CDR3 sequence (DNA): TGTGCCAGCAGCTTACGCACAGGGGAGTTTAGCTCCTACGAGCAGTACTTC.

This clonotype occurred a few times. The chain is built from TRBV24-1 and TRBJ1-1, with TRBD1 identical over 9 bases. This CDR3 is 15 amino acids long. Trimming at V came to 9 bases and at J to 1 base, leaving 8 bases not matched to a gene. The germline V gene has CDR1 KGHDR and CDR2 SFDVKD. Here the CDR3 reads CATRPGTGQNTEAFF. The CDR3 DNA sequence: TGTGCCACCCGTCCCGGGACAGGGCAGAACACTGAAGCTTTCTTT.

This clonotype was seen many times. The chain is built from TRBV28 and TRBJ1-2, with no clear D. This CDR3 is 11 amino acids long. Germline lookup yields CDR1 MDHEN and CDR2 SYDVKM. Trimming pared 3 bases from V and 7 bases from J, leaving 6 bases between. CDR3 in amino acids: CASSLKAGYTF. In nucleotides, the CDR3 is TGTGCCAGCAGTTTGAAAGCTGGCTACACCTTC.

This clonotype was found many times. The rearrangement links TRBV6-2 or TRBV6-3 to TRBJ2-7, with D possibly being TRBD2 (6 bases). CDR3 length equals 15 residues. The germline gives CDR1 MNHEY, CDR2 SVGEGT. The V end was cut by 8 bases, the J end by 6 bases, with 23 bases between. The CDR3 DNA is TGTGCCAGCTCCCCTCCCCGGGACTCCCCGAGCGAGCAGTACTTC. Its protein is CASSPPRDSPSEQYF.

This clonotype was counted at least ten times. The chain recombines TRBV11-2 with TRBJ2-5, with TRBD1 as a possible D gene (8 bases). CDR1 and CDR2 from the germline V gene are SGHAT and FQNNGV. V lost 2 bases and J lost 5, with 12 bases in between. The length of the CDR3 is 14 residues. The DNA for the CDR3 is TGTGCCAGCAGCTTATACAGGGGGGGGGAGACCCAGTACTTC. Translating gives CASSLYRGGETQYF.

This clonotype was detected many times. The V and J genes are TRBV10-3 and TRBJ1-1, with 7 bases matching TRBD1. Germline trimming cut 6 bases from V and 5 bases from J; bases unmatched to any gene: 6. Germline V lookup: CDR1 ENHRY, CDR2 SYGVKD. The CDR3 is 13 amino acids. CDR3 protein: CAIRGQVGTEAFF. CDR3 DNA: TGTGCCATCAGAGGACAGGTGGGGACTGAAGCTTTCTTT.

This clonotype was recorded at least ten times. DNA of the CDR3: TGTGCCTGGGTACAGGGGTACAACACTGAAGCTTTCTTT. Protein: CAWVQGYNTEAFF. The chain combines TRBV30 with TRBJ1-1; 7 nucleotides match TRBD1. This CDR3 is 13 amino acids long. Looked up from germline, CDR1 is GTSNPN and CDR2 is SVGIG (reference sequence). J gave up 2 bases and V 5 bases, and 5 bases lay outside the gene matches.

This clonotype was observed many times. The chain couples TRBV6-2 or TRBV6-3 to TRBJ1-1, with a tentative D call TRBD1 (6 bases). The germline CDR1 and CDR2 sequences are MNHEY and SVGEGT. V was shortened by 7 bases and J by 7 bases, with 10 bases between the two germline ends. This CDR3 is built from 11 residues. CDR3 sequence (DNA): TGTGCCAGCATTACAGGGCGTGAAGCTTTCTTT. Translation gives CASITGREAFF.

This clonotype was recorded at least ten times. The chain links TRBV5-4 to TRBJ2-5, with D perhaps being TRBD1 or TRBD2 (6 bases each). From germline, CDR1 is SGHNT and CDR2 YYREEE (reference sequence). The CDR3 consists of 14 residues. V lost 4 bases to trimming and J lost 4 bases, with 14 bases between them. The CDR3, as DNA: TGTGCCAGCAGCCAGAAAGGGGGGCGAGAGACCCAGTACTTC. It codes for CASSQKGGRETQYF.

This clonotype came up many times. The rearrangement uses TRBV6-1 and TRBJ1-6; D not resolved. Per germline, CDR1 MNHNS and CDR2 SASEGT. V was shortened by 1 base and J by 8 bases, with 6 bases between the two germline ends. The length of the CDR3 is 13 residues. The CDR3 nucleotides are TGTGCCAGCAGTGAAGAGCGGGATTCACCCCTCCACTTT. This codes for CASSEERDSPLHF.

This clonotype was picked up many times. The chain joins TRBV30 to TRBJ1-5; weak D call: TRBD1 (5 bases). Per the germline V gene, CDR1 is GTSNPN and CDR2 is SVGIG (reference sequence). V dropped 3 bases and J dropped 5 bases, with 11 bases sitting between them. This CDR3 is 13 amino acids long. As DNA, the CDR3 is TGTGCCTGGAGCGTAATGGGGGATCAGCCCCAGCATTTT. This gives the protein CAWSVMGDQPQHF.

This clonotype was counted many times. The chain uses TRBV14 and TRBJ2-5, with TRBD2 identical over 8 bases. Trimming removed 4 bases from V and 2 bases from J; junction bases left unmatched: 6. The CDR3 is made up of 15 amino acids. In germline, CDR1 is SGHDN, CDR2 FVKESK. The CDR3 protein is CASSPLAGLQETQYF. CDR3 DNA sequence: TGTGCCAGCAGCCCTTTAGCGGGATTACAAGAGACCCAGTACTTC.